This T cell receptor (beta chain) was observed in a study of blood T cells in healthy people across ages. Germline lookup yields CDR1 LNHNV and CDR2 YYDKDF (reference sequence). The CDR3 sequence is 12 residues long. Trimming pared 9 bases from V and 5 bases from J, leaving 13 bases between. The authors ran a second PCR of about 7 to 12 cycles using a sample-barcoded 5' primer and a J-beta primer mix. A tag from a template-switch adaptor with 12 random nucleotides marked each cDNA molecule. Every sample gave at least 2.5 million paired-end reads containing CDR3. MiXCR, applied by TCRdb to the 5' RACE reads, yields one record per CDR3 protein. The table shows about 1,600,000 distinct CDR3 sequences, with about 40% occurring only once. Caucasian individuals from Russia who were healthy and aged about 6 to 100 acted as donors. Staff drew approximately 9.7 milliliters of peripheral blood from each donor.

The sample comprised blood. The clonotype comes from a woman under 30 in good health. V usage is TRBV15 and J usage is TRBJ1-1; D is perhaps TRBD1 (6 bases). The CDR3 region is CATGGAFTEAFF. DNA for the CDR3: TGTGCCACTGGGGGGGCCTTTACTGAAGCTTTCTTT.